This T cell receptor beta chain appears in the sequencing data of a study of blood T cell repertoires in COVID-19 (dated by TCRdb to 2020 to 2022). Describing the broader study: Samples covering the acute and convalescent phases of COVID-19 were provided by collaborators in the United States, Italy and Spain. The repertoires were released in a freely available public database intended as a resource for research on the immune response to SARS-CoV-2. The prospective study material was composed of cDNA or gDNA derived from T cells, B-cell-depleted T cells, or PBMCs. Samples were obtained from the ongoing ImmuneRACE study (first 160 participants) and from 1,254 subjects provided by 6 global collaborators. The dataset comprised deeply sampled blood TCRbeta repertoires from subjects exposed to, actively infected with, or recovered from COVID-19. A de-identified subject ID, COVID-19 status, age in years and sex were almost always included in the sample metadata. Where available, HLA class I and class II types were obtained from metadata supplied by the sample provider rather than from assay-based typing.

Enrolling through a virtual design, the prospective study's participants ranged in age from about 18 to 89 years and lived across 24 United States geographic areas. To assign participants to cohorts, the prospective study relied on clinical history that participants themselves reported in a screening survey and a study questionnaire. ImmuneRACE Cohort 3 recovered participants were defined by two consecutive negative NP/OP PCR tests, healthcare professional clearance, or symptom resolution. In the prospective study, whole blood, serum and a nasopharyngeal or oropharyngeal swab were collected from each participant by mobile phlebotomists. Participants in the prospective study had the option to provide additional blood draws and questionnaires over a roughly two-month period. Blood samples from the prospective study were shipped frozen or at room temperature prior to DNA extraction. About this clone: Its antigen is still unknown. No qualities accompany the bases; no much larger clone lies one base away.

Study-wide conclusions, independent of this receptor: Clinical and demographic metadata were provided uncurated, with the amount varying by source and participant.

V and J lose 4 bases and 1 base, and a span of 5 bases separates them. Including the terminal cysteine and phenylalanine, the CDR3 comprises 13 residues. CDR3 DNA only is kept here, 39 bases in frame from base 1. The germline V gene sets CDR1 to KGHSH and CDR2 to LQKENI. TCRbeta CDR3 regions were amplified from genomic DNA using the immunoSEQ Assay, a bias-controlled multiplex PCR. The source study handled its data this way. The number of nucleated cells in each sample was estimated by amplification of reference gene primers within the assay. To quantify the absolute abundance of each unique TCRbeta CDR3 rearrangement, sequence reads were collapsed and filtered. For each sample, productive Simpson clonality was calculated by taking the square root of Simpson's diversity index across productive rearrangements. In its TCRdb copy, this immuneACCESS table keeps in-frame sequences only and misses some clones. Where compared with another copy, unresolved V genes explain less than half of these, and the others have no known cause. V and J calls and clone size come straight from that table; D and trimming were deduced from the DNA. Counted in this sample were fewer than 200,000 clones; approximately 78% of them appeared once. Roughly 17% of the sample is taken by the ten largest.

The sample comprised PBMCs or T cells enriched from blood (not recorded which). This TCR derives from a woman between 50 and 59 years old who had recovered from COVID-19. The chain is made from TRBV18 and TRBJ2-1, and TRBD2 may be the D gene, going by 5 matching bases. The DNA sequence follows: TGTGCCAGCTCACGGACTTCCTACAATGAGCAGTTCTTC. It specifies CASSRTSYNEQFF.